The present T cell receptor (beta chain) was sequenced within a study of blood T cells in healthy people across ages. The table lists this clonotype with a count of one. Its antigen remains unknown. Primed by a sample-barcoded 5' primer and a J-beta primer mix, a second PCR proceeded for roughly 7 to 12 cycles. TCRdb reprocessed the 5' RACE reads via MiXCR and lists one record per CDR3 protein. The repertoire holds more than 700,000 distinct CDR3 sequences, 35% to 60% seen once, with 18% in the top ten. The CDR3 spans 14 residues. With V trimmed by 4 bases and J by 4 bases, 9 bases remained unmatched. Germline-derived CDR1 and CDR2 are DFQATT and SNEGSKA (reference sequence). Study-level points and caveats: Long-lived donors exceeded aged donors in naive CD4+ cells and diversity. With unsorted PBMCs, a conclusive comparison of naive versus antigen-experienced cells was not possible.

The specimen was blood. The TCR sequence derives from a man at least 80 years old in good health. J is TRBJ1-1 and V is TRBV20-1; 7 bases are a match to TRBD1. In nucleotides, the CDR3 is TGCAGTGCTACGACAGGGTTTATTTCCACTGAAGCTTTCTTT. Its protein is CSATTGFISTEAFF.